These 5 T cell receptor beta chains were all obtained from the same sample, sequenced in a study of radiation and T cells in renal cell carcinoma. TCRdb's copy holds only in-frame clones and misses some; the assay was immunoSEQ multiplex PCR. Of roughly 92,000 clones in the sample, 70% to 85% are singletons; the top ten hold approximately 6.9%. As for time point: blood 4 weeks post-SBRT, at nephrectomy. Indicated treatment: 15 Gy SBRT to primary tumor, nephrectomy 4 weeks later. Sequenced here: blood, sampled from a patient whose treatment included radiotherapy and nephrectomy. The receptor set was obtained from a man aged 60 to 75 with renal cell carcinoma.

This rearrangement joins TRBV4-2 to TRBJ2-2; 8 bases are a match to TRBD2. The CDR3 runs 17 residues. The ends lost 0 bases at V and 4 bases at J; junction bases unmatched: 7. Germline CDR1 LGHNA, CDR2 YNFKEQ. The CDR3 loop reads CASSQDRFAGGTGELFF. DNA of the CDR3: TGTGCCAGCAGCCAAGATCGATTCGCGGGAGGCACCGGGGAGCTGTTTTTT.

The chain couples TRBV7-8 to TRBJ2-7, with 9 bases fitting TRBD2. V was clipped by 1 base and J by 0 bases; unmatched bases: 7. Germline CDR1 and CDR2: SGHVS and FQNEAQ. CDR3 length: 17 residues. The chain's CDR3 is CASSLVGLAGFSYEQYF. The CDR3 region has the DNA TGTGCCAGCAGCTTAGTAGGTCTAGCGGGATTCTCCTACGAGCAGTACTTC. Complete variable domain (other parts from reference TRBV7-8 and TRBJ2-7): GAGVSQSPRYKVAKRGQDVALRCDPISGHVSLFWYQQALGQGPEFLTYFQNEAQLDKSGLPSDRFFAERPEGSVSTLKIQRTQQEDSAVYLCASSLVGLAGFSYEQYFGPGTRLTVT.

The genes are TRBV5-1 and TRBJ2-7; D unresolved. The length of the CDR3 is 14 residues. The germline gives CDR1 SGHRS, CDR2 YFSETQ. V dropped 3 bases and J dropped 1 base, with 11 bases sitting between them. This chain's CDR3 is CASSSKEISYEQYF. Here the CDR3 DNA reads TGCGCCAGCAGCTCCAAGGAGATTTCCTACGAGCAGTACTTC.

The chain recombines TRBV4-1 with TRBJ2-7; 10 nucleotides line up with TRBD1. Trimming cost V 4 bases and J 3 bases; bases outside gene matches: 3. The CDR3 length is 14 residues. Germline-derived CDR1 and CDR2 are MGHRA and YSYEKL. The DNA for the CDR3 is TGCGCCAGCAGCCGAGGACAGGGGGACTACGAGCAGTACTTC. Translating gives CASSRGQGDYEQYF.

The rearrangement joins TRBV19 to TRBJ2-3, with TRBD2 identical over 11 bases. After removal of 4 bases from V and 4 bases from J, the junction contained 19 bases not matched to a gene. The CDR3 runs 20 residues. Per germline, CDR1 LNHDA and CDR2 SQIVND (reference sequence). CDR3 region: CASSNLAGGPFPPGADTQYF. For the CDR3, the DNA is TGTGCCAGTAGTAACTTAGCGGGAGGGCCATTCCCCCCCGGAGCAGATACGCAGTATTTT.